This paragraph covers one TCR beta chain sequence. These data come from a study of T cells in tuberculosis. Study context: The T cells targeted glucose monomycolate, a mycobacterial lipid, via CD1B.

Profiling relied on immunoSEQ multiplex PCR, and the TCRdb table lists in-frame clones only, not all of them. The table has around 60,000 clones, approximately 81% seen once. Trimming took 0 bases from V and 5 from J, leaving 7 bases between them. The CDR3 contains 13 residues. Germline CDR1 and CDR2: LGHNA and YSLEER. Thawed, overnight-rested PBMC were stained with GMM-loaded CD1B tetramer, viability dye and anti-CD3, then sorted. The CD1B tetramers carried C32 glucose monomycolate purified from Rhodococcus equi. Each donor contributed roughly 96,000 sorted tetramer-negative cells. Source material: CD1b-GMM tetramer-negative cells sorted from PBMCs. This TCR was recovered from an adult woman with latent tuberculosis. This chain uses TRBV4-3 with TRBJ1-2; D gene ambiguous. CDR3 in amino acids: CASSQDTGYGYTF. CDR3 DNA: TGCGCCAGCAGCCAAGATACGGGGTATGGCTACACCTTC.